Here is one TCR beta chain with its context. Its matching antigen is unknown. The data originate from a study of T-cell reconstitution after alpha-beta-depleted transplantation in children. This sample's TCRbeta library carried unique molecular identifier barcodes. TCRdb itself ran the PCR reads through MiXCR, one entry per CDR3 protein. The sample comprises some 100,000 distinct CDR3 sequences, roughly a quarter of which are singletons, and about a fifth rests with the top ten. General observations from the study: T-cell counts and diversity at one year post-transplant came mainly from newly produced T cells. About two months after transplant, alpha-beta T cells reportedly came from several hundred expanded graft clones.

This CDR3 contains 17 residues. CDR1 SGHTA and CDR2 FQGTGA come from the germline V gene. Germline trimming cut 3 bases from V and 1 base from J; bases unmatched to any gene: 7. The clonotype comes from a boy between 2 and 10 years old with acute lymphoblastic leukemia, due to receive a stem cell transplant. The V call is TRBV7-3, the J call TRBJ2-2; 8 bases line up with TRBD1. Material: PBMCs, obtained before TCRalphabeta/CD19-depleted stem cell transplant. Written as DNA, the CDR3 is TGTGCCAGCAGCTTGCCAACCGGGACAGGGAACACCGGGGAGCTGTTTTTT. This sequence encodes CASSLPTGTGNTGELFF.